The entry below gives a single T cell receptor beta chain sequence along with its context. The antigen is undetermined. The data were obtained in a study of T cells after yellow fever vaccination. Findings of the study overall: When the response was secondary, it was weaker but reached its peak faster, day 5 versus 15.

UMIs and a universal primer site were added when TCR cDNA was made by 5'RACE template switching. TCRdb processed the 5' RACE reads anew with MiXCR; each CDR3 protein has one entry. Among around 230,000 distinct CDR3 sequences, around 6.7% were seen once, and the ten largest hold around 1.1%. The CDR3 extends over 15 amino acids. V lost 6 bases, J lost 6 bases, and 10 bases stayed unmatched. Germline CDR1 SGHRS, CDR2 YFSETQ. This TCR derives from a man aged 30 to 45 who received the YFV17D yellow fever vaccine. Sample: CD4+ T cells sorted from PBMCs, taken on the day of the yellow fever booster vaccination. The chain has TRBV5-1 and TRBJ2-3; 10 nucleotides line up with TRBD2. The DNA for the CDR3 is TGCGCCAGCAATTTCATAGCGGGAGGTGTTGATACGCAGTATTTT. It yields the protein CASNFIAGGVDTQYF.